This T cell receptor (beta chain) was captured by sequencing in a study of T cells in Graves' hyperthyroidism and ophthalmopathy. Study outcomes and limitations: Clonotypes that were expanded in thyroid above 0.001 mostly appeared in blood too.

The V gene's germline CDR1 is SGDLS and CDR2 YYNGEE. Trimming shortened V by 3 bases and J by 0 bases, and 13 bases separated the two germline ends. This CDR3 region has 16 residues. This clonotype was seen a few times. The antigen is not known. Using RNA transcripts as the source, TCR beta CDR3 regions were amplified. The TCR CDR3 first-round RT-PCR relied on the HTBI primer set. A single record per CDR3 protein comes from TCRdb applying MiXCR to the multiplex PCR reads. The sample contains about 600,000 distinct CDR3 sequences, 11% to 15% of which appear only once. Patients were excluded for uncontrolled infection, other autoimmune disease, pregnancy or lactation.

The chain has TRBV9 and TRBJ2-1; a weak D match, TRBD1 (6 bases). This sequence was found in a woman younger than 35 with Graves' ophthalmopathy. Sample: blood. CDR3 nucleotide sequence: TGTGCCAGCAGCGCCTGGGGGCAGGACTCCTACAATGAGCAGTTCTTC. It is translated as CASSAWGQDSYNEQFF.